In this sample, the clone carrying this TCR beta chain turned up a few times. At one of its ends the junction is not consistent with the germline gene, which may arise from a read error. RNA transcripts served as the template for amplifying TCR beta CDR3 regions. First-round RT-PCR of the TCR CDR3 relied on the HTBI primer set. TCRdb analysed the multiplex PCR reads with MiXCR anew, one entry per CDR3 protein. The table has 360,000 or so distinct CDR3 sequences, 15% to 20% seen once. The data stem from a study of T cells in Graves' hyperthyroidism and ophthalmopathy. A NOSPECS grade of at least 4, a Clinical Activity Score of at least 3 and duration under 3 months were recorded in ophthalmopathy patients. This sequence originates from a woman aged 40 to 50 with Graves' ophthalmopathy. The sample was blood.

The CDR3 DNA reads TGTGCCAACGGGACCTATCAGGGGGCGACCAAAAACGTTCAGTACTTC. This translates into CANGTYQGATKNVQYF. This chain uses TRBV27 with TRBJ2-4, with TRBD1 matching over 8 bases. This CDR3 is 16 amino acids long. Per germline, CDR1 MNHEY and CDR2 SMNVEV (reference sequence).